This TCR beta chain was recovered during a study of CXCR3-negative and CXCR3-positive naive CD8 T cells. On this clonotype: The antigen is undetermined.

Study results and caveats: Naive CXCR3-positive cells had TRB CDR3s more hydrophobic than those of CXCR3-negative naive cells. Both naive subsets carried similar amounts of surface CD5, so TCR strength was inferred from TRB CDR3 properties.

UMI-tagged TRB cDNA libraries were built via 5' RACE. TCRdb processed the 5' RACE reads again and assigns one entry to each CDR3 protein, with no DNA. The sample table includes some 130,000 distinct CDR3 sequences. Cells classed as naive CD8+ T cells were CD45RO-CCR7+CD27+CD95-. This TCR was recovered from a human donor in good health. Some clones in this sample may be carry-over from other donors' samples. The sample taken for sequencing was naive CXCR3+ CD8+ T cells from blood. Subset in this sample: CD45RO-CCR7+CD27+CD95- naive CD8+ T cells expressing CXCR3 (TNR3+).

CDR3 sequence: CSVATGLYGYTF. This chain links TRBV29-1 with TRBJ1-2; TCRdb proposes TRBD1, but this gene call is untestable without DNA. There are 12 residues in the CDR3. Germline V gene data show CDR1 as SQVTM and CDR2 as ANQGSEA.